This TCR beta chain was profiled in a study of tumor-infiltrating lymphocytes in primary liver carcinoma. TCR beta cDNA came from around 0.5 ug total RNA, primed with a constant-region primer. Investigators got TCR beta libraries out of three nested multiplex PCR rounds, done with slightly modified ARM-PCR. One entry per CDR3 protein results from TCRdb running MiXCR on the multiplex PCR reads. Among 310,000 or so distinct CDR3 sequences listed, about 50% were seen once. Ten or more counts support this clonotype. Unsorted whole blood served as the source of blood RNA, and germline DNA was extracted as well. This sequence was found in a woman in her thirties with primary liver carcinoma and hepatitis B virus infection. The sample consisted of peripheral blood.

The CDR3 DNA reads as TGTGCCAGCAGTACCTTTCGGGGGGGGAACGAGCAGTACTTC. The encoded protein is CASSTFRGGNEQYF. The chain combines TRBV12-3 or TRBV12-4 with TRBJ2-7; 8 bases match TRBD2. CDR3 size: 14 residues. J was trimmed by 5 bases and V by 5 bases; bases with no gene match: 8.